This T cell receptor beta chain was identified in a study of control samples from healthy donors and cancer patients. Profiled with immunoSEQ multiplex PCR; TCRdb holds only in-frame clones, not every one. The sample records around 99,000 clones, around 89% being singletons. This CDR3 is built from 10 residues. The V end lost 6 bases, the J end lost 8 bases, and 10 bases lay between the germline ends. Germline values: CDR1 DFQATT, CDR2 SNEGSKA (reference sequence). The TCR was taken from a woman aged 50 to 60 in good health. Sequencing used blood. This chain joins TRBV20-1 and TRBJ1-2, with D possibly TRBD1 on 5 matching bases. DNA of the CDR3: TGCAGTGCCTCAGGGTCGGGCTACACCTTC. It yields the protein CSASGSGYTF.